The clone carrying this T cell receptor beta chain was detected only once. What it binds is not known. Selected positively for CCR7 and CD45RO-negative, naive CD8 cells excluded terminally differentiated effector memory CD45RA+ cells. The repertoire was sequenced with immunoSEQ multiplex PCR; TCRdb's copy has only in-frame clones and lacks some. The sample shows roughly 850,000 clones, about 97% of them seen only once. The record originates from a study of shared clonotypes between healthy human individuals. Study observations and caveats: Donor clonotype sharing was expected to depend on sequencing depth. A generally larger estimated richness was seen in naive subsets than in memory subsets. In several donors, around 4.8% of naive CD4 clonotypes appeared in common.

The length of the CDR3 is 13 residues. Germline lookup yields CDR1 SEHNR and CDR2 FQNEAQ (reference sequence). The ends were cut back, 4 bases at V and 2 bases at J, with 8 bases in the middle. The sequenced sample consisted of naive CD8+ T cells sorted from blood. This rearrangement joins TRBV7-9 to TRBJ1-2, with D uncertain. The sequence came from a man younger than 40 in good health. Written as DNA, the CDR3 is TGTGCCAGCAGCTCCAGCGCAAACTATGGCTACACCTTC. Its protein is CASSSSANYGYTF. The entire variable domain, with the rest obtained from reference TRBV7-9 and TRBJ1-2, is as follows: DTGVSQNPRHKITKRGQNVTFRCDPISEHNRLYWYRQTLGQGPEFLTYFQNEAQLEKSRLLSDRFSAERPKGSFSTLEIQRTEQGDSAMYLCASSSSANYGYTFGSGTRLTVV.